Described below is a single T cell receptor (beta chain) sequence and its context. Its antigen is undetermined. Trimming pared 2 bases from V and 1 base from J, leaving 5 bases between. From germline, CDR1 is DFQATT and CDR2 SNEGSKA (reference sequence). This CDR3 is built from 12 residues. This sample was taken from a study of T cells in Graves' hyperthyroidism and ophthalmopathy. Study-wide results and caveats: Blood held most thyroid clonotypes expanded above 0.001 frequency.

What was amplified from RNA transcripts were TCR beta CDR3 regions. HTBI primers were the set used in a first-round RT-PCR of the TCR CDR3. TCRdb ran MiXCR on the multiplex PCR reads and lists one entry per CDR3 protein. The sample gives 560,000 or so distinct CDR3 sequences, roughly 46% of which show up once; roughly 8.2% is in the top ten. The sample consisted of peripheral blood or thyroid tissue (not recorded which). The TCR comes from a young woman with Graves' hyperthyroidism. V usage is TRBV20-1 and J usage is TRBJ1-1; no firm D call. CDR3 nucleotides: TGCAGTGCTAGATGGGCGAACACTGAAGCTTTCTTT. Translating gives CSARWANTEAFF.